This entry lists 18 T cell receptor beta chains sequenced from one sample in a study of OX40 agonist ivuxolimab in advanced cancers. TCRdb keeps only in-frame clones here, not all; method: immunoSEQ multiplex PCR. Among over 55,000 clones listed, approximately 89% were seen once. The specimen comprised CD4+ or CD8+ T cells sorted from blood, sampled in a trial of the OX40 agonist ivuxolimab. The source of these receptors is an adult with an advanced solid tumor such as melanoma, head and neck, liver or kidney cancer.

This chain uses TRBV11-1 with TRBJ2-5, with 9 bases identical to TRBD1. CDR3 length equals 13 residues. With 5 bases clipped from V and 4 bases from J, the junction kept 2 bases outside the gene matches. Per the germline V gene, CDR1 is SGHAT and CDR2 is FQDESV (reference sequence). The CDR3 DNA follows: TGTGCCAGCAGCACAGGGGGCACAGAGACCCAGTACTTC. Translation gives CASSTGGTETQYF.

The V and J genes are TRBV6-1 and TRBJ1-4, with TRBD1 as a possible D gene (6 bases). Trimming left V 5 bases short and J 7 bases short, with 17 bases between. The CDR3 sequence is 15 residues long. The germline CDR1 and CDR2 sequences are MNHNS and SASEGT. CDR3 loop: CASSPTGGGGEKLFF. DNA of the CDR3: TGTGCCAGCAGTCCTACTGGGGGAGGGGGTGAAAAACTGTTTTTT.

Concerning this clone: This CDR3 is also generated by other DNA sequences in the sample. CDR3 sequence (DNA): TGTGCCAGCAGCTTGGGACAAGCAAATTCACCCCTCCACTTT. Its translation is CASSLGQANSPLHF. The chain recombines TRBV5-4 with TRBJ1-6; no clear D. CDR1 SGHNT and CDR2 YYREEE come from the germline V gene (reference sequence). With 0 bases removed from V and 7 bases from J, the gap between germline ends came to 8 bases. This CDR3 has 14 amino acids.

The CDR3 DNA follows: TGTGCCAGCAGCCGTGAGGGCGGTGGGCTCTCCTACAATGAGCAGTTCTTC. Translation: CASSREGGGLSYNEQFF. This rearrangement joins TRBV5-4 to TRBJ2-1, with D possibly being TRBD2 (5 bases). The length of the CDR3 is 17 residues. Trimming cost V 4 bases and J 0 bases, with 17 bases left between them. The germline V gene encodes CDR1 SGHNT and CDR2 YYREEE (reference sequence).

The rearrangement uses TRBV5-5 and TRBJ2-7; D possibly corresponds to TRBD2 (6 bases). V lost 4 bases and J 2 bases, leaving 13 bases between the germline ends. Germline-derived CDR1 and CDR2 are SGHKS and YYEKEE (reference sequence). The CDR3 has 14 residues. The CDR3, as DNA: TGTGCCAGCAGCCACCAGGGAGGAGCCTACGAGCAGTACTTC. This sequence encodes CASSHQGGAYEQYF.

The chain is built from TRBV6-1 and TRBJ1-2; D remains ambiguous. There are 11 residues in the CDR3. Per germline, CDR1 MNHNS and CDR2 SASEGT. V was cut by 8 bases and J by 11 bases, with 15 bases left in between. CDR3 bases: TGTGCCAGCCTGTCAAACGGAAAGTACACCTTC. Encoded protein: CASLSNGKYTF.

V is TRBV19 and J is TRBJ1-1; D unresolved. CDR3 length equals 14 residues. Germline CDR1 is LNHDA and CDR2 is SQIVND (reference sequence). Trimming shortened V by 4 bases and J by 1 base, and 10 bases separated the two germline ends. The CDR3 region is CASSKRDRNTEAFF. The CDR3 DNA follows: TGTGCCAGTAGTAAAAGGGATAGGAACACTGAAGCTTTCTTT.

The V gene is TRBV27, the J gene TRBJ1-4, with TRBD1 identical over 10 bases. The CDR3 totals 14 residues. Germline V gives CDR1 MNHEY, CDR2 SMNVEV (reference sequence). V gave up 6 bases and J gave up 7 bases; unmatched junction bases: 5. The CDR3 DNA sequence: TGTGCCAGCAGGTTCCGGGACAGGGGTGAAAAACTGTTTTTT. It encodes CASRFRDRGEKLFF.

J is TRBJ1-2 and V is TRBV28, with TRBD1 as a possible D gene (6 bases). The germline CDR1 and CDR2 sequences are MDHEN and SYDVKM. V was shortened by 8 bases and J by 2 bases, with 12 bases between the two germline ends. CDR3 size: 13 residues. The CDR3 reads CASGTPLNYGYTF. The CDR3 region has the DNA TGTGCCAGCGGGACACCCCTGAACTATGGCTACACCTTC.

This clone was counted a single time. The chain is built from TRBV12-5 and TRBJ1-2, with 7 bases identical to TRBD1. Per the germline V gene, CDR1 is LGHNT and CDR2 is FRNRAP. The CDR3 length is 14 residues. Germline trimming cut 2 bases from V and 4 bases from J; bases unmatched to any gene: 4. The CDR3 DNA reads as TGTGCTAGTGGTTTGCCTCAGGGGGGCTATGGCTACACCTTC. It translates to CASGLPQGGYGYTF.

The rearrangement joins TRBV11-1 to TRBJ2-1; D gene unclear. From germline, CDR1 is SGHAT and CDR2 FQDESV (reference sequence). V lost 4 bases and J 7 bases, leaving 11 bases between the germline ends. The length of the CDR3 is 13 residues. The CDR3 nucleotides read TGTGCCAGCAGCTCCACGCTGGAAAATGAGCAGTTCTTC. Residues: CASSSTLENEQFF.

In DNA form, the CDR3 reads TGTGCCATCAACCGGGGCCGGACCGGGGAGCTGTTTTTT. This sequence encodes CAINRGRTGELFF. The rearrangement joins TRBV10-3 to TRBJ2-2; D may be TRBD1 or TRBD2 (5 bases each). The V end lost 7 bases, the J end lost 5 bases, and 11 bases lay between the germline ends. The CDR3 sequence is 13 residues long. Germline-derived CDR1 and CDR2 are ENHRY and SYGVKD.

In the case of this clone: At one of its ends the junction is not consistent with the germline gene, which may arise from a read error. This chain joins TRBV7-2 and TRBJ1-1; D unclear. Germline V gene data show CDR1 as SGHTA and CDR2 as FQGNSA. The CDR3 totals 15 residues. The CDR3 DNA reads as TGTGCCAGCAGCTTAAGGCTGGGCTTGAAGACTGAAGCTTTCTTT. It codes for CASSLRLGLKTEAFF.

The chain couples TRBV5-6 to TRBJ1-5, with 9 bases identical to TRBD1. Germline CDR1 is SGHDT and CDR2 is YYEEEE. The CDR3 sequence is 15 residues long. Trimming took 4 bases from V and 2 from J; bases not matched to a gene: 4. CDR3: CASSKQGAGNQPQHF. CDR3 nucleotide sequence: TGTGCCAGCAGCAAACAGGGGGCTGGCAATCAGCCCCAGCATTTT.

This sequence joins TRBV5-6 and TRBJ1-4, with TRBD1 identical over 8 bases. J gave up 3 bases and V 4 bases, and 5 bases lay outside the gene matches. The CDR3 sequence is 15 residues long. Germline CDR1 and CDR2: SGHDT and YYEEEE. The CDR3 nucleotides read TGTGCCAGCAGCCCCTGGGACAGGCCTAATGAAAAACTGTTTTTT. Protein: CASSPWDRPNEKLFF.

The rearrangement links TRBV6-5 to TRBJ1-2, with a possible D match to TRBD1 (5 bases). V was clipped by 0 bases and J by 4 bases, with 12 bases between them. The CDR3 is 15 amino acids. Germline assignment: CDR1 MNHEY and CDR2 SVGAGI. The CDR3 protein is CASSYSNQGGYGYTF. CDR3 DNA: TGTGCCAGCAGTTACTCGAATCAGGGAGGCTATGGCTACACCTTC.

The chain links TRBV2 to TRBJ2-1, with 8 bases identical to TRBD2. The trim removed 6 bases at V and 14 bases at J, leaving 18 bases unmatched. CDR1 is SNHLY, CDR2 FYNNEI, per germline. This CDR3 has 15 residues. CDR3 sequence (DNA): TGTGCCAGCAGGTCCAATTCGATAAGCGGGGGCCAGGAGTTCTTC. This gives the protein CASRSNSISGGQEFF.

The J gene is TRBJ1-2, the V gene TRBV10-2; 7 nucleotides match TRBD1. Germline CDR1 and CDR2: WSHSY and SAAADI. This CDR3 has 13 amino acids. V dropped 7 bases and J dropped 2; count of bases not matched to a gene: 4. For the CDR3, the DNA is TGCGCCAGCACCCAGACAGGGAACTATGGCTACACCTTC. Translating it yields CASTQTGNYGYTF.